A single sample is the source of the 8 T cell receptor beta chains below, sequenced in a study of identical twins. TCRdb re-called the 5' RACE reads with MiXCR, one entry per CDR3 protein. The sample has 500,000 to 600,000 distinct CDR3 sequences, roughly a fifth seen once. The sample also formed part of further work on T cells expressing NK-cell markers.

Sequencing was done on a sample of CD4+ T cells sorted from blood. All receptors come from a woman under 30 in good health.

The chain combines TRBV9 with TRBJ2-5; 9 positions agree with TRBD1. With 0 bases clipped from V and 5 bases from J, the junction kept 5 bases outside the gene matches. The V gene's germline CDR1 is SGDLS and CDR2 YYNGEE. This CDR3 is built from 15 residues. The CDR3 nucleotides are TGTGCCAGCAGCGTAGGGGACAGGGTAAGGGAGACCCAGTACTTC. This gives the protein CASSVGDRVRETQYF.

The V gene is TRBV4-2, the J gene TRBJ2-3; TRBD2 matches 14 bases. J was trimmed by 6 bases and V by 4 bases; bases with no gene match: 9. This CDR3 region has 17 residues. Germline CDR1 reads LGHNA; CDR2 reads YNFKEQ. This chain's CDR3 is CASSPQGLAGESDTQYF. CDR3 sequence (DNA): TGTGCCAGCAGCCCCCAGGGACTAGCGGGGGAGTCCGATACGCAGTATTTT.

This chain links TRBV12-3 or TRBV12-4 with TRBJ2-1; 12 bases line up with TRBD2. J lost 4 bases, V lost 4 bases, and 8 bases had no gene match. This CDR3 comprises 17 residues. CDR3 protein: CASSSTSGGPDYNEQFF. CDR3 nucleotides: TGTGCCAGCAGTTCAACTAGCGGGGGGCCGGATTACAATGAGCAGTTCTTC.

V is TRBV7-2 and J is TRBJ1-4; D uncertain. Per the germline V gene, CDR1 is SGHTA and CDR2 is FQGNSA. The CDR3 is made up of 14 amino acids. Trimming cost V 5 bases and J 4 bases, with 11 bases left between them. CDR3 residues: CASSPGRFNEKLFF. CDR3 coding DNA: TGTGCCAGCAGCCCTGGACGGTTTAATGAAAAACTGTTTTTT.

This chain connects TRBV5-1 to TRBJ1-4; 7 bases fit TRBD1. The CDR3 loop spans 13 amino acids. The V and J ends lost 4 bases and 11 bases, in that order; junction bases with no gene match: 8. Germline V gene data show CDR1 as SGHRS and CDR2 as YFSETQ. The CDR3 spells CASSVEQGRKLFF. Here the CDR3 DNA reads TGCGCCAGCAGCGTAGAACAGGGGAGGAAACTGTTTTTT.

This clonotype showed up just a few times. CDR3 region: CATSDRDSFTDTQYF. DNA of the CDR3: TGTGCCACCAGTGATCGGGACAGCTTCACAGATACGCAGTATTTT. This chain connects TRBV24-1 to TRBJ2-3, with TRBD1 identical over 7 bases. Germline trimming cut 3 bases from V and 2 bases from J; bases unmatched to any gene: 4. This CDR3 is 15 amino acids long. CDR1 and CDR2 (germline): KGHDR, SFDVKD.

In this sample, this clonotype turned up a few times. V and J are TRBV20-1 and TRBJ2-5; perhaps TRBD1 as D (6 bases). V lost 0 bases and J 0 bases, leaving 8 bases between the germline ends. This CDR3 is built from 14 residues. CDR1 DFQATT and CDR2 SNEGSKA come from the germline V gene (reference sequence). The CDR3: CSAREGTNQETQYF. As DNA, the CDR3 is TGCAGTGCTAGAGAAGGGACAAACCAAGAGACCCAGTACTTC.

A few counts support this clonotype. The gene calls are TRBV6-2 or TRBV6-3 and TRBJ1-6; 9 bases are shared with TRBD1. V was clipped by 4 bases and J by 10 bases; unmatched bases: 8. CDR1 is MNHEY and CDR2 is SVGEGT in the germline V gene. The CDR3 extends over 15 amino acids. This chain's CDR3 is CASSSGQGIGSPLHF. CDR3 bases: TGTGCCAGCAGTTCCGGACAGGGGATCGGGTCACCCCTCCACTTT.